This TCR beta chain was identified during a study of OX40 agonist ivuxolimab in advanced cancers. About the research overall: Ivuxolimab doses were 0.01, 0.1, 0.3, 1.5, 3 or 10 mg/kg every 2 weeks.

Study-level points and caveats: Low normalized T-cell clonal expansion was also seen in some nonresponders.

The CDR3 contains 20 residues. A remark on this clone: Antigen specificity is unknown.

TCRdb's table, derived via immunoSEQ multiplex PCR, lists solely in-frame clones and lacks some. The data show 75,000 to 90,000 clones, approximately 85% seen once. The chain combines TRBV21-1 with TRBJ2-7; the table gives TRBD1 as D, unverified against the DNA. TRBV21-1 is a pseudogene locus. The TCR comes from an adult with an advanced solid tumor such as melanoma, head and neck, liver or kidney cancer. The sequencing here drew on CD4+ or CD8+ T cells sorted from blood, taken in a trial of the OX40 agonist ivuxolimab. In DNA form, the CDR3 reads TGTGCCAGCAGCATGGGGCAGGTCGCTCATATGTCCTACCTTTCCTACGAGCAGTACTTC. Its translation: CASSMGQVAHMSYLSYEQYF.